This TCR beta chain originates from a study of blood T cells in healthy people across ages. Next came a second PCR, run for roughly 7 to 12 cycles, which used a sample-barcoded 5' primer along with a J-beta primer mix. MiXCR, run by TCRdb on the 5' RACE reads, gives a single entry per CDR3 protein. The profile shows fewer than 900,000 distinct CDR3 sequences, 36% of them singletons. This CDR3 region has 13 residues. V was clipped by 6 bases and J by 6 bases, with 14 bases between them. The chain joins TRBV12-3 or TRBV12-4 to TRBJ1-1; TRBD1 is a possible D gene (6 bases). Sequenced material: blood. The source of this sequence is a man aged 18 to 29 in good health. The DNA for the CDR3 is TGTGCCAGCAGACTTACAGGGCGGGCTGAAGCTTTCTTT. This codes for CASRLTGRAEAFF.